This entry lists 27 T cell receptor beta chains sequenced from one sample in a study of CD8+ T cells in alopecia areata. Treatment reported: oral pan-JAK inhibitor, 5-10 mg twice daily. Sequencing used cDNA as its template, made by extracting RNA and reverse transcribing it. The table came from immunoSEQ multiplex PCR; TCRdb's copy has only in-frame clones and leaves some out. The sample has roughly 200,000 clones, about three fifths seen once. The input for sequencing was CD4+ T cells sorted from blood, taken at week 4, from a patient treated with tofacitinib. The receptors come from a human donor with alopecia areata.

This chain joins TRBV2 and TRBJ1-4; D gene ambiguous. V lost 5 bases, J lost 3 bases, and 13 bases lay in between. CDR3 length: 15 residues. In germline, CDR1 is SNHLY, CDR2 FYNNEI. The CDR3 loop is CASSSTQRPNEKLFF. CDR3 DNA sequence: TGTGCCAGCAGTTCAACCCAAAGGCCTAATGAAAAACTGTTTTTT.

The CDR3 coding sequence is TGTGCCATCGCCACATCAGGGGCTGACACTGAAGCTTTCTTT. This encodes CAIATSGADTEAFF. The V gene is TRBV10-3, the J gene TRBJ1-1, with D perhaps TRBD1 (6 bases). The CDR3 is 14 amino acids. The V end was cut by 8 bases, the J end by 3 bases, with 16 bases between. Germline loops: CDR1 ENHRY, CDR2 SYGVKD.

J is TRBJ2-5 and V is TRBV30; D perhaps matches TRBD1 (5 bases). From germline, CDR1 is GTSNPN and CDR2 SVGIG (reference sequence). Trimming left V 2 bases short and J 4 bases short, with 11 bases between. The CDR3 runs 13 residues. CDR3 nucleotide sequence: TGTGCCTGGAGTTGGCAGGGCCCAGAGACCCAGTACTTC. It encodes CAWSWQGPETQYF.

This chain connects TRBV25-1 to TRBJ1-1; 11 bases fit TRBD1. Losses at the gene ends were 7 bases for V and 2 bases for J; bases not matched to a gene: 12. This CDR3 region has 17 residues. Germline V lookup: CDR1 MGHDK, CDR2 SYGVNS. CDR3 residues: CASTPTDGQGANTEAFF. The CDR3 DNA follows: TGTGCCAGCACCCCTACCGACGGACAGGGGGCCAACACTGAAGCTTTCTTT.

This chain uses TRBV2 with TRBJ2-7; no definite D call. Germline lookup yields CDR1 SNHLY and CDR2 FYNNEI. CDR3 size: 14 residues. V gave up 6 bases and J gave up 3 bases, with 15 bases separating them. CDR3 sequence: CASRDQLLVYEQYF. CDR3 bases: TGTGCCAGCAGGGATCAGCTTCTGGTCTACGAGCAGTACTTC.

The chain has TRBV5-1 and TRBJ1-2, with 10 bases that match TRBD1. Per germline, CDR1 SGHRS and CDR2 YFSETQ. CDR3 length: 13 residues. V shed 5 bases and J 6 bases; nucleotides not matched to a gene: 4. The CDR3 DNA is TGCGCCAGCAGGTCCGGGACAGGGGATGGCTACACCTTC. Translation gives CASRSGTGDGYTF.

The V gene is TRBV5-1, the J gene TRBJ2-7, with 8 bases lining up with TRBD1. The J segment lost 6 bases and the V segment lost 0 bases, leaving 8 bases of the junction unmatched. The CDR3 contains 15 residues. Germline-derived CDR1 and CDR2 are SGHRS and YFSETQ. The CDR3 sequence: CASSLAQGATVEQYF. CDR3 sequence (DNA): TGCGCCAGCAGCTTGGCCCAGGGGGCGACGGTCGAGCAGTACTTC.

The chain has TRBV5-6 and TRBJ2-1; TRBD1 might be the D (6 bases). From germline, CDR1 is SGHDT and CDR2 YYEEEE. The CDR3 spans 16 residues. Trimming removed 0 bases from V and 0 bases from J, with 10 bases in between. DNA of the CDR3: TGTGCCAGCAGCTTGGTCAGGGGACCCTCCTACAATGAGCAGTTCTTC. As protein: CASSLVRGPSYNEQFF.

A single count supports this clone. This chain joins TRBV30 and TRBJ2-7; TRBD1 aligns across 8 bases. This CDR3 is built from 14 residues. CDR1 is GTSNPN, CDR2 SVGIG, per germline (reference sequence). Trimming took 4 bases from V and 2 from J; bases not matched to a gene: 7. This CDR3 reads CAWKSGGAPYEQYF. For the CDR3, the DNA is TGTGCCTGGAAGTCAGGGGGCGCCCCCTACGAGCAGTACTTC.

CDR3 region: CASSLMVNTEAFF. The CDR3 region has the DNA TGTGCCAGCAGCTTAATGGTGAACACTGAAGCTTTCTTT. The rearrangement links TRBV7-2 to TRBJ1-1; D ambiguous. Deletions cut 2 bases from V and 0 bases from J, with 4 bases between. The CDR3 runs 13 residues. Germline V gene sequence: CDR1 SGHTA, CDR2 FQGNSA.

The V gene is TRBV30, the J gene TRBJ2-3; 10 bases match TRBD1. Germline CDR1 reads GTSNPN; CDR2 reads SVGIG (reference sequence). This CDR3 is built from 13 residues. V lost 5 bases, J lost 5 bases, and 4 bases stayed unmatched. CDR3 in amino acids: CAWATGGVDTQYF. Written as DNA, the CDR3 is TGTGCCTGGGCGACAGGGGGCGTAGATACGCAGTATTTT.

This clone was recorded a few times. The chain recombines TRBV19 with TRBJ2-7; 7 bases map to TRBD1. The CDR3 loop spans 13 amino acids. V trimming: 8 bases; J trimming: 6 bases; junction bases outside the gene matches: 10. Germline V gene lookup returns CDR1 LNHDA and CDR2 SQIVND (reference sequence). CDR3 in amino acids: CASARDRPSEQYF. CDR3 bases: TGTGCCAGTGCCCGGGACAGACCCAGCGAGCAGTACTTC.

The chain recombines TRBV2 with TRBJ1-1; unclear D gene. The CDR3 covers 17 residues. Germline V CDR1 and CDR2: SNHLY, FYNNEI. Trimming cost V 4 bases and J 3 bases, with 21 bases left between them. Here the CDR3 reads CASSGIQPDGVDTEAFF. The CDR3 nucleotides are TGTGCCAGCAGTGGAATTCAACCGGATGGGGTGGACACTGAAGCTTTCTTT. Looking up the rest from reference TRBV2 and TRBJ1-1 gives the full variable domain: EPEVTQTPSHQVTQMGQEVILRCVPISNHLYFYWYRQILGQKVEFLVSFYNNEISEKSEIFDDQFSVERPDGSNFTLKIRSTKLEDSAMYFCASSGIQPDGVDTEAFFGQGTRLTVV.

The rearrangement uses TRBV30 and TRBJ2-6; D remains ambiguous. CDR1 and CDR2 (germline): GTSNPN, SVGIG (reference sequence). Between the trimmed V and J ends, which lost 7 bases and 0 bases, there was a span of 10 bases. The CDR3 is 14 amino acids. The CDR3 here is CAYLQPSGANVLTF. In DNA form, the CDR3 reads TGTGCCTATCTCCAACCCTCTGGGGCCAACGTCCTGACTTTC. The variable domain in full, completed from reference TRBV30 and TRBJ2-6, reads SQTIHQWPATLVQPVGSPLSLECTVEGTSNPNLYWYRQAAGRGLQLLFYSVGIGQISSEVPQNLSASRPQDRQFILSSKKLLLSDSGFYLCAYLQPSGANVLTFGAGSRLTVL.

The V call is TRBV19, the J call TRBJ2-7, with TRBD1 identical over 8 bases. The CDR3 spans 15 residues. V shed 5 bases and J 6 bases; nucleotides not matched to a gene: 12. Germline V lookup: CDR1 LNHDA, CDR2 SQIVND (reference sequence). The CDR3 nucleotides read TGTGCCAGTAGTCTTTCCTGGACAGGGCTCAGCGAGCAGTACTTC. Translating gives CASSLSWTGLSEQYF.

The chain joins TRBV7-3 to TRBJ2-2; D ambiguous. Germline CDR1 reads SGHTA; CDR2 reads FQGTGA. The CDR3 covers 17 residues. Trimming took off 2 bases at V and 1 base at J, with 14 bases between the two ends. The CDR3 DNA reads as TGTGCCAGCAGCTTAGGTTCCGAGACTCAGAACACCGGGGAGCTGTTTTTT. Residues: CASSLGSETQNTGELFF.

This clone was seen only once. CDR3 DNA sequence: TGTGCCAGCAGTCCAGAGAGGGGGAACACTGAAGCTTTCTTT. Protein: CASSPERGNTEAFF. V usage is TRBV27 and J usage is TRBJ1-1; D is possibly TRBD1 (5 bases). Germline CDR1 and CDR2: MNHEY and SMNVEV (reference sequence). V gave up 5 bases and J gave up 1 base, with 11 bases separating them. The CDR3 runs to 14 residues.

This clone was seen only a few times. CDR3 loop: CASSGGDVENSPLHF. The CDR3 DNA reads TGTGCCAGCAGTGGCGGGGATGTCGAAAATTCACCCCTCCACTTT. The rearrangement links TRBV2 to TRBJ1-6; no definite D call. The CDR3 length is 15 residues. V gave up 4 bases and J gave up 7 bases, with 14 bases separating them. The germline V gene encodes CDR1 SNHLY and CDR2 FYNNEI.

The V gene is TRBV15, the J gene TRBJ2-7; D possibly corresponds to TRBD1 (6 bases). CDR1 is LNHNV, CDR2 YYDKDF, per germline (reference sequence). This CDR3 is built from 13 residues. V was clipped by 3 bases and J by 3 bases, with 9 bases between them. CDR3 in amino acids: CATSRDSRYEQYF. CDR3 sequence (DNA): TGTGCCACCAGCAGGGACAGCCGCTACGAGCAGTACTTC.

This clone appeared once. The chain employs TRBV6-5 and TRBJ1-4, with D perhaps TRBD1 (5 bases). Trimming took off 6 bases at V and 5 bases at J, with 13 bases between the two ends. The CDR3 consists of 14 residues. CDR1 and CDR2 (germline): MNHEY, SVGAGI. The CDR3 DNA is TGTGCCAGCAGACCACCAGGGTCGAATGAAAAACTGTTTTTT. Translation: CASRPPGSNEKLFF.

CDR3 DNA sequence: TGTGCCTGGAGTTCTGGTCCGGACACTGAAGCTTTCTTT. It specifies CAWSSGPDTEAFF. The rearrangement links TRBV30 to TRBJ1-1; D is ambiguous. Germline V gene sequence: CDR1 GTSNPN, CDR2 SVGIG (reference sequence). V lost 2 bases and J lost 3, with 10 bases in between. The CDR3 contains 13 residues.

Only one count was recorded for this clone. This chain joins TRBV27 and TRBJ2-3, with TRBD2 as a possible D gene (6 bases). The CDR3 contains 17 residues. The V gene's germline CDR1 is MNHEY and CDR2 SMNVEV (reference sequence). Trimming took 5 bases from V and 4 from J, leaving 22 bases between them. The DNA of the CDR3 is TGTGCCAGCAGTCCAAGGGGACTGCGGAGTGGCGCAGATACGCAGTATTTT. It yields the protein CASSPRGLRSGADTQYF.

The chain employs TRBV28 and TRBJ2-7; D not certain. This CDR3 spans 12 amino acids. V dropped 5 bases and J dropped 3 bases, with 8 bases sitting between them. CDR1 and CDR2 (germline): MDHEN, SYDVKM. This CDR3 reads CASSARDYEQYF. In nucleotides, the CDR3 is TGTGCCAGCAGTGCTAGGGACTACGAGCAGTACTTC.

The chain's CDR3 is CAWKGGWTQYF. The CDR3 DNA reads TGTGCCTGGAAGGGGGGTTGGACCCAGTACTTC. The J gene is TRBJ2-5, the V gene TRBV30, with D perhaps given as TRBD1 or TRBD2 (6 bases each). This CDR3 is 11 amino acids long. Germline CDR1 GTSNPN, CDR2 SVGIG (reference sequence). Trimming cost V 4 bases and J 7 bases, with 10 bases left between them.

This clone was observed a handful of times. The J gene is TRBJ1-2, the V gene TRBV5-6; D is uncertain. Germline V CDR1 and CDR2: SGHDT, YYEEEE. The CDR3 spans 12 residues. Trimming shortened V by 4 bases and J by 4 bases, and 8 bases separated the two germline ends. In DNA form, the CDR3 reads TGTGCCAGCAGCCTACCTAGCTATGGCTACACCTTC. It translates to CASSLPSYGYTF.

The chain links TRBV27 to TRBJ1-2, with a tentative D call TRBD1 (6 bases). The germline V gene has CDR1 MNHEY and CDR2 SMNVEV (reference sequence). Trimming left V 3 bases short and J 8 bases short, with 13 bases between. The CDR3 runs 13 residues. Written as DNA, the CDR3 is TGTGCCAGCAGTTTCATGGGGGGCCAAGGCTACACCTTC. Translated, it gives CASSFMGGQGYTF.

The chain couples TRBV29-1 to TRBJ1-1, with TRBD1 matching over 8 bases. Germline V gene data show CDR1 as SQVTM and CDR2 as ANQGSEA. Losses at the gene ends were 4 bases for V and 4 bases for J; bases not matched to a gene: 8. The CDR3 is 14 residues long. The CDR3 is CSVAGVTGGTEAFF. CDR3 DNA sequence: TGCAGCGTTGCTGGGGTTACAGGGGGCACTGAAGCTTTCTTT.